The 10 T cell receptor beta chains in this list originate from one sample, sequenced in a study of T cell responses to AZD1222 COVID-19 vaccine. TCRdb's copy holds only in-frame clones and misses some; the assay was immunoSEQ multiplex PCR. The sample has 100,000 or so clones, 80% to 90% seen once. The sample was peripheral blood, taken 28 days after the second AZD1222 dose. These receptors were obtained from an adult who received the AZD1222 COVID-19 vaccine.

The rearrangement joins TRBV3-1 (or the pseudogene TRBV3-2) to TRBJ2-7, with D perhaps matching TRBD1 (6 bases). From germline, CDR1 is LGHDT and CDR2 YNNKEL (reference sequence). CDR3 length: 15 residues. Trimming pared 4 bases from V and 0 bases from J, leaving 13 bases between. The DNA of the CDR3 is TGTGCCAGCAGCCTCCGGGACACCTCCTCCTACGAGCAGTACTTC. Amino acids: CASSLRDTSSYEQYF.

This chain uses TRBV9 with TRBJ2-5, with 8 bases fitting TRBD2. This CDR3 has 16 amino acids. Germline V lookup: CDR1 SGDLS, CDR2 YYNGEE. V shed 2 bases, J shed 5 bases, and the junction held 11 bases outside the gene matches. The CDR3 DNA follows: TGTGCCAGCAGCGTTAGCCCCGGGGGGGAAGCGGAGACCCAGTACTTC. Translated, it gives CASSVSPGGEAETQYF.

This chain links TRBV5-1 with TRBJ1-1; D perhaps matches TRBD1 (6 bases). The CDR3 runs to 13 residues. Between the trimmed V and J ends, which lost 6 bases and 2 bases, there was a span of 11 bases. Per germline, CDR1 SGHRS and CDR2 YFSETQ. CDR3 region: CASMGADNTEAFF. DNA of the CDR3: TGCGCCAGCATGGGGGCTGATAACACTGAAGCTTTCTTT.

V and J are TRBV6-6 and TRBJ2-7; 12 nucleotides align to TRBD1. The CDR3 loop spans 17 amino acids. Germline-derived CDR1 and CDR2 are MNHNY and SVGAGI (reference sequence). J lost 6 bases, V lost 5 bases, and 14 bases had no gene match. DNA for the CDR3: TGTGCCAGCAGTCGGGGACAGGGGGCCGTACGGGTTGGCGAGCAGTACTTC. The encoded protein is CASSRGQGAVRVGEQYF.

The chain recombines TRBV7-8 with TRBJ1-6; D not resolved. This CDR3 is 15 amino acids long. Trimming left V 5 bases short and J 3 bases short, with 11 bases between. Germline V gene lookup returns CDR1 SGHVS and CDR2 FQNEAQ. The CDR3 DNA is TGTGCCAGCAGCACCAGCCGCGTCTATAATTCACCCCTCCACTTT. This encodes CASSTSRVYNSPLHF.

The count of this clone is one. The gene calls are TRBV6-5 and TRBJ2-2; D unresolved. The length of the CDR3 is 11 residues. Germline V gene lookup returns CDR1 MNHEY and CDR2 SVGAGI. V was pared by 2 bases and J by 9 bases, with 4 bases between. In DNA, the CDR3 is TGTGCCAGCAGTTACGGTCGGGAGCTGTTTTTT. Encoded protein: CASSYGRELFF.

The chain carries TRBV9 and TRBJ1-1; D possibly corresponds to TRBD1 (6 bases). Germline CDR1 and CDR2: SGDLS and YYNGEE. V was pared by 3 bases and J by 0 bases, with 6 bases between. The CDR3 runs 13 residues. CDR3 residues: CASSGGLNTEAFF. In nucleotides, the CDR3 is TGTGCCAGCAGCGGGGGGCTGAACACTGAAGCTTTCTTT.

J is TRBJ1-3 and V is TRBV7-3; perhaps TRBD1 as D (5 bases). CDR1 is SGHTA, CDR2 FQGTGA, per germline. V was pared by 0 bases and J by 0 bases, with 12 bases between. CDR3 size: 17 residues. CDR3 in amino acids: CASSLTGGTNSGNTIYF. In DNA, the CDR3 is TGTGCCAGCAGCTTAACAGGAGGGACCAACTCTGGAAACACCATATATTTT.

This clone appeared a few times. The CDR3 protein is CASSLVGRGVTEAFF. In DNA form, the CDR3 reads TGCGCCAGCAGCTTGGTCGGCAGGGGAGTTACTGAAGCTTTCTTT. V gene TRBV5-1 combines with J gene TRBJ1-1; the D gene is possibly TRBD1 (6 bases). V lost 0 bases to trimming and J lost 5 bases, with 14 bases between them. CDR1 SGHRS and CDR2 YFSETQ come from the germline V gene. The CDR3 extends over 15 amino acids.

The gene calls are TRBV5-5 and TRBJ2-2; D is ambiguous. CDR3 size: 16 residues. Germline CDR1 is SGHKS and CDR2 is YYEKEE (reference sequence). V lost 0 bases to trimming and J lost 4 bases, with 13 bases between them. Written as DNA, the CDR3 is TGTGCCAGCAGCTTGGAAGCGATGTTTGTCACCGGGGAGCTGTTTTTT. It specifies CASSLEAMFVTGELFF.